Detailed here is one T cell receptor (beta chain). This sample stems from a study of control samples from healthy donors and cancer patients. Method: immunoSEQ multiplex PCR; TCRdb's copy keeps in-frame clones and lacks some. The table includes approximately 150,000 clones, more than 85% detected once. With 2 bases removed from V and 0 bases from J, the gap between germline ends came to 10 bases. Germline V gene lookup returns CDR1 MGHRA and CDR2 YSYEKL. The CDR3 is 15 amino acids. The chain recombines TRBV4-1 with TRBJ1-1; D might be TRBD1 (5 bases). Source material: blood. This TCR was recovered from a middle-aged woman in good health. The CDR3 loop is CASSQRTDMNTEAFF. In DNA, the CDR3 is TGCGCCAGCAGCCAAAGGACGGACATGAACACTGAAGCTTTCTTT.